This T cell receptor beta chain is drawn from a study of CD8+ T cells in alopecia areata. This clone showed up just once. CDR1 is SQVTM, CDR2 ANQGSEA, per germline. The CDR3 contains 12 residues. V lost 7 bases to trimming and J lost 2 bases, with 8 bases between them. In each case, RNA was isolated and then reverse transcribed into cDNA as the sequencing template. The protocol was immunoSEQ multiplex PCR, while the TCRdb copy is restricted to in-frame clones and leaves out a portion. The data show about 200,000 clones, 56% seen once. This TCR came from a human donor in good health. Sequenced input: CD8+ T cells sorted from blood. This rearrangement joins TRBV29-1 to TRBJ2-2; no clear D. The CDR3 region has the DNA TGCAGCGGCTACAAAAACACCGGGGAGCTGTTTTTT. It specifies CSGYKNTGELFF.